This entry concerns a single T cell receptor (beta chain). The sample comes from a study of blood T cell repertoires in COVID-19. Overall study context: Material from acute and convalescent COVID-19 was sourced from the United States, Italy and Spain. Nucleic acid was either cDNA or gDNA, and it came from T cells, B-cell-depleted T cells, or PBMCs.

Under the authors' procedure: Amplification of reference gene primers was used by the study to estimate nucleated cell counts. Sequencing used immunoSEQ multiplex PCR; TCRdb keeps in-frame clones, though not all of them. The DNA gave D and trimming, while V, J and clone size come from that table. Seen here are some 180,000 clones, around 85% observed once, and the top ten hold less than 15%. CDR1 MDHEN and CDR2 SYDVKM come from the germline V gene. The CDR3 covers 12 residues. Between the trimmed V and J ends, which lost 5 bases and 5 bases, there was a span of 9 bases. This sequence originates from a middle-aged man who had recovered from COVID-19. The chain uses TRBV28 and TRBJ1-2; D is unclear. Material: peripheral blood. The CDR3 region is CASSTAPYGYTF. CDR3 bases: TGTGCCAGCAGTACAGCCCCTTATGGCTACACCTTC.